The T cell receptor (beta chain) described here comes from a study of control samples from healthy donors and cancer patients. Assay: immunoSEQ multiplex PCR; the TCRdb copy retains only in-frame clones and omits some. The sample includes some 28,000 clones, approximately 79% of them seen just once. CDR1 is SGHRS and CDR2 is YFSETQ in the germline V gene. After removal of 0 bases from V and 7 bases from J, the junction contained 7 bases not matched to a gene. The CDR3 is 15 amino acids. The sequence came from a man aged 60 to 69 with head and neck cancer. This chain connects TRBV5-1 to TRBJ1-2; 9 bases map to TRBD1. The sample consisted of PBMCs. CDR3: CASSLASRDRVGYTF. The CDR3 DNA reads TGCGCCAGCAGCTTGGCTTCCCGGGACAGGGTTGGCTACACCTTC.